These 24 T cell receptor beta chains were sequenced from one sample in a study of CD8+ T cells in alopecia areata. The treatment denotes: oral pan-JAK inhibitor, 5-10 mg twice daily. RNA extraction was followed by reverse transcription into cDNA, which acted as the sequencing template. Repertoires were generated with immunoSEQ multiplex PCR, while TCRdb's copy carries only in-frame clones and drops some. The data show roughly 150,000 clones, nearly 55% seen once. Sequences were derived from CD8+ T cells sorted from blood, sampled at week 4, from a patient treated with tofacitinib. These receptors originate from a human donor with alopecia areata.

This rearrangement joins TRBV5-1 to TRBJ2-5; D uncertain. Looked up from germline, CDR1 is SGHRS and CDR2 is YFSETQ. The CDR3 covers 11 residues. The V gene lost 3 bases and the J gene lost 5 bases, with 5 bases spanning the gap. The CDR3 DNA sequence: TGCGCCAGCAGCTGGCGGGAGACCCAGTACTTC. This codes for CASSWRETQYF.

This clone was counted a few times. V and J are TRBV7-9 and TRBJ2-7, with 12 bases that match TRBD2. Trimming cost V 3 bases and J 2 bases; bases outside gene matches: 8. The CDR3 sequence is 17 residues long. The germline gives CDR1 SEHNR, CDR2 FQNEAQ (reference sequence). CDR3 loop: CASSFLAGLAGTYEQYF. The CDR3 DNA sequence: TGTGCCAGCAGCTTCCTGGCAGGACTAGCGGGGACCTACGAGCAGTACTTC.

V is TRBV23-1 and J is TRBJ1-5; D is uncertain. TRBV23-1 is recorded as an ORF, its role being uncertain. The V end was cut by 4 bases, the J end by 0 bases, with 10 bases between. The CDR3 is made up of 15 amino acids. CDR3: CASSPTLYSNQPQHF. In nucleotides, the CDR3 is TGCGCCAGCAGTCCTACATTGTATAGCAATCAGCCCCAGCATTTT.

This clone was seen only a few times. The chain couples TRBV5-1 to TRBJ1-2, with D unresolved. CDR1 SGHRS and CDR2 YFSETQ come from the germline V gene. The V end lost 4 bases, the J end lost 4 bases, and 23 bases lay between the germline ends. CDR3 size: 17 residues. In DNA form, the CDR3 reads TGCGCCAGCAGCGGAAACGGGCTAACCAACGCAGCCTATGGCTACACCTTC. Amino acid sequence: CASSGNGLTNAAYGYTF.

The V and J genes are TRBV7-9 and TRBJ1-1; D is unresolved. CDR3 length: 13 amino acids. Germline V CDR1 and CDR2: SEHNR, FQNEAQ (reference sequence). V lost 6 bases to trimming and J lost 1 base, with 9 bases between them. Here the CDR3 reads CASRPPGNTEAFF. The CDR3 DNA is TGTGCCAGCAGGCCTCCGGGGAACACTGAAGCTTTCTTT.

The rearrangement links TRBV9 to TRBJ2-1; TRBD1 matches 7 bases. The CDR3 extends over 15 amino acids. V lost 3 bases, J lost 0 bases, and 3 bases stayed unmatched. Germline CDR1 is SGDLS and CDR2 is YYNGEE. This chain's CDR3 is CASSEGTDSYNEQFF. CDR3 bases: TGTGCCAGCAGCGAGGGGACAGACTCCTACAATGAGCAGTTCTTC. Supplemented by reference TRBV9 and TRBJ2-1, the full variable domain reads DSGVTQTPKHLITATGQRVTLRCSPRSGDLSVYWYQQSLDQGLQFLIQYYNGEERAKGNILERFSAQQFPDLHSELNLSSLELGDSALYFCASSEGTDSYNEQFFGPGTRLTVL.

V and J are TRBV15 and TRBJ2-1, with TRBD1 matching 7 bases. The CDR3 runs 17 residues. Germline-derived CDR1 and CDR2 are LNHNV and YYDKDF (reference sequence). The trim removed 1 base at V and 0 bases at J, leaving 6 bases unmatched. In DNA form, the CDR3 reads TGTGCCACCAGCAGAGCGCAGGGACAGCTCTCCTACAATGAGCAGTTCTTC. Translated, it gives CATSRAQGQLSYNEQFF.

This clone has more than one count but fewer than ten. This sample includes further DNA sequences coding for the same CDR3. This chain joins TRBV13 and TRBJ2-5; D remains unclear. The CDR3 totals 13 residues. V was clipped by 0 bases and J by 4 bases, with 6 bases between them. Per germline, CDR1 PRHDT and CDR2 FYEKMQ (reference sequence). CDR3 protein: CASSLGRAETQYF. The CDR3 bases are TGTGCCAGCAGCTTAGGCCGCGCAGAGACCCAGTACTTC.

The chain is built from TRBV15 and TRBJ1-2, with D maybe TRBD1 (6 bases). CDR1 is LNHNV, CDR2 YYDKDF, per germline (reference sequence). Trimming shortened V by 5 bases and J by 3 bases, and 13 bases separated the two germline ends. The CDR3 is made up of 14 amino acids. DNA for the CDR3: TGTGCCACCAGCCCTGAGAGGGGGGACTATGGCTACACCTTC. This encodes CATSPERGDYGYTF.

The rearrangement joins TRBV4-1 to TRBJ1-6, with D unresolved. V shed 1 base and J shed 10 bases, with 11 bases lying between them. The CDR3 sequence is 14 residues long. Germline assignment: CDR1 MGHRA and CDR2 YSYEKL. This CDR3 is CASSQVWEDSPLHF. CDR3 DNA sequence: TGCGCCAGCAGCCAAGTATGGGAAGACTCACCCCTCCACTTT.

In regard to this clone: This same CDR3 is encoded by further DNA sequences in the sample. The CDR3 bases are TGCAGTGCCAACTACAATGAGCAGTTCTTC. It yields the protein CSANYNEQFF. V is TRBV20-1 and J is TRBJ2-1; D is unclear. The CDR3 sequence is 10 residues long. The ends were cut back, 6 bases at V and 3 bases at J, with 3 bases in the middle. Germline CDR1 is DFQATT and CDR2 is SNEGSKA (reference sequence).

There are a few counts of this clone. The rearrangement joins TRBV4-1 to TRBJ1-1; D call uncertain. This CDR3 has 15 residues. Germline-derived CDR1 and CDR2 are MGHRA and YSYEKL. The V gene lost 4 bases and the J gene lost 1 base, with 13 bases spanning the gap. The CDR3 DNA sequence: TGCGCCAGCAGCCCCATTGGAGTAGGGAACACTGAAGCTTTCTTT. This encodes CASSPIGVGNTEAFF.

The rearrangement joins TRBV18 to TRBJ1-1; D gene ambiguous. The V end lost 3 bases, the J end lost 4 bases, and 15 bases lay between the germline ends. The CDR3 runs to 15 residues. The germline V gene has CDR1 KGHSH and CDR2 LQKENI. DNA for the CDR3: TGTGCCAGCTCACCCCCAGAGGCGGGTATCACTGAAGCTTTCTTT. It codes for CASSPPEAGITEAFF. The full variable domain, in which reference TRBV18 and TRBJ1-1 provide the parts outside the CDR3, is NAGVMQNPRHLVRRRGQEARLRCSPMKGHSHVYWYRQLPEEGLKFMVYLQKENIIDESGMPKERFSAEFPKEGPSILRIQQVVRGDSAAYFCASSPPEAGITEAFFGQGTRLTVV.

V is TRBV27 and J is TRBJ2-5; D ambiguous. CDR3 length equals 14 residues. V was shortened by 6 bases and J by 2 bases, with 13 bases between the two germline ends. Germline CDR1 is MNHEY and CDR2 is SMNVEV (reference sequence). Here the CDR3 DNA reads TGTGCCAGCAGCGATCGACACGAACAAGAGACCCAGTACTTC. Protein product: CASSDRHEQETQYF.

The rearrangement links TRBV5-6 to TRBJ1-5; D unresolved. The germline V gene encodes CDR1 SGHDT and CDR2 YYEEEE. This CDR3 has 15 amino acids. V was cut by 1 base and J by 3 bases, with 11 bases left in between. CDR3 residues: CASSLLTEFNQPQHF. The CDR3 DNA follows: TGTGCCAGCAGCTTGTTAACTGAGTTCAATCAGCCCCAGCATTTT.

V usage is TRBV5-1 and J usage is TRBJ2-5, with a weak D call TRBD1 (7 bases). V dropped 2 bases and J dropped 5 bases, with 16 bases sitting between them. Germline-derived CDR1 and CDR2 are SGHRS and YFSETQ. The length of the CDR3 is 15 residues. The CDR3, as DNA: TGCGCCAGCAGCTTCCATCGGAGGGGGCCGGAGACCCAGTACTTC. This sequence encodes CASSFHRRGPETQYF.

This sequence joins TRBV4-1 and TRBJ1-4; no clear D. Deletions cut 0 bases from V and 6 bases from J, with 17 bases between. CDR3 length: 17 residues. Germline CDR1 and CDR2: MGHRA and YSYEKL. In DNA, the CDR3 is TGCGCCAGCAGCCAAGATTTTCCCCGAAGCCATGATGAAAAACTGTTTTTT. Translated, it gives CASSQDFPRSHDEKLFF.

The chain combines TRBV27 with TRBJ2-4, with D perhaps matching TRBD1 (5 bases). The CDR3 contains 16 residues. CDR1 MNHEY and CDR2 SMNVEV come from the germline V gene (reference sequence). The V gene lost 8 bases and the J gene lost 0 bases, with 17 bases spanning the gap. The CDR3 protein is CASAPGPGSAKNIQYF. The CDR3 coding sequence is TGTGCCAGCGCTCCAGGGCCGGGCTCAGCCAAAAACATTCAGTACTTC.

The chain couples TRBV30 to TRBJ2-2; D call uncertain. Germline CDR1 is GTSNPN and CDR2 is SVGIG (reference sequence). CDR3 length equals 11 residues. V lost 6 bases and J lost 0, with 2 bases in between. CDR3 loop: CACTNTGELFF. The CDR3, as DNA: TGTGCCTGCACGAACACCGGGGAGCTGTTTTTT. The full variable domain, in which reference TRBV30 and TRBJ2-2 provide the parts outside the CDR3, is SQTIHQWPATLVQPVGSPLSLECTVEGTSNPNLYWYRQAAGRGLQLLFYSVGIGQISSEVPQNLSASRPQDRQFILSSKKLLLSDSGFYLCACTNTGELFFGEGSRLTVL.

This clone has more than one count but fewer than ten. V gene TRBV29-1 combines with J gene TRBJ2-1; no firm D call. There are 16 residues in the CDR3. Trimming left V 4 bases short and J 0 bases short, with 16 bases between. Germline CDR1 is SQVTM and CDR2 is ANQGSEA. DNA for the CDR3: TGCAGCGTTGTCTCCGGAGACTTAAGCTCCTACAATGAGCAGTTCTTC. It yields the protein CSVVSGDLSSYNEQFF.

The chain couples TRBV29-1 to TRBJ1-2; 7 nucleotides align to TRBD1. V lost 7 bases and J lost 2; bases outside the gene matches: 10. The CDR3 has 14 amino acids. CDR1 is SQVTM, CDR2 ANQGSEA, per germline. In nucleotides, the CDR3 is TGCAGCGCCGGCCCCGGACAGGTAAACTATGGCTACACCTTC. It translates to CSAGPGQVNYGYTF. Full variable domain (outside the CDR3, taken from reference TRBV29-1 and TRBJ1-2): SAVISQKPSRDICQRGTSLTIQCQVDSQVTMMFWYRQQPGQSLTLIATANQGSEATYESGFVIDKFPISRPNLTFSTLTVSNMSPEDSSIYLCSAGPGQVNYGYTFGSGTRLTVV.

The chain combines TRBV11-2 with TRBJ2-1; TRBD2 matches at 7 bases. The V and J ends lost 3 bases and 5 bases, in that order; junction bases with no gene match: 1. There are 13 residues in the CDR3. Germline loops: CDR1 SGHAT, CDR2 FQNNGV. The CDR3 reads CASSFGGNNEQFF. As DNA, the CDR3 is TGTGCCAGCAGCTTCGGGGGGAACAATGAGCAGTTCTTC.

This chain uses TRBV9 with TRBJ1-6; D perhaps matches TRBD1 (5 bases). Germline CDR1 SGDLS, CDR2 YYNGEE. The CDR3 runs to 14 residues. The V gene lost 4 bases and the J gene lost 7 bases, with 12 bases spanning the gap. CDR3 in DNA: TGTGCCAGCAGCCCTACAGGCCCCAATTCACCCCTCCACTTT. Translated, it gives CASSPTGPNSPLHF.

This chain connects TRBV29-1 to TRBJ2-1, with a possible D match to TRBD2 (6 bases). This CDR3 contains 17 residues. Germline-derived CDR1 and CDR2 are SQVTM and ANQGSEA. The V and J ends lost 3 bases and 0 bases respectively, with 18 bases between them. CDR3 in DNA: TGCAGCGTTGATAGAGACCCCCTCGGGGGCTCCTACAATGAGCAGTTCTTC. Its protein is CSVDRDPLGGSYNEQFF.